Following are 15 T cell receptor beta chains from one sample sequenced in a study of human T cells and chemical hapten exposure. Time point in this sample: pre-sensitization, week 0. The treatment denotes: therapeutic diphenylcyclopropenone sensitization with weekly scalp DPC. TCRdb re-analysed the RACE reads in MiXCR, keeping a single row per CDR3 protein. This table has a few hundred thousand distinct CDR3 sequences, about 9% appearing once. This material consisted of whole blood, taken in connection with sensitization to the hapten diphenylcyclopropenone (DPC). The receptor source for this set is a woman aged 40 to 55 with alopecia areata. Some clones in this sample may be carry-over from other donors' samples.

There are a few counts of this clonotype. The DNA of the CDR3 is TGTTCTGGGGGACTAGCGGGAAGGGATGAGCAGTTCTTC. Translated, it gives CSGGLAGRDEQFF. The chain combines TRBV5-4 with TRBJ2-1, with TRBD2 matching over 13 bases. CDR1 and CDR2 (germline): SGHNT, YYREEE (reference sequence). CDR3 length: 13 amino acids.

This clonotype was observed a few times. CDR3 loop: CSASRQTTDTQYF. CDR3 bases: TGCAGTGCTAGTAGACAAACCACAGATACGCAGTATTTT. The chain couples TRBV20-1 to TRBJ2-3, with unresolved D. V was trimmed by 3 bases and J by 2 bases, leaving 9 bases between them. This CDR3 has 13 amino acids. The germline CDR1 and CDR2 sequences are DFQATT and SNEGSKA (reference sequence).

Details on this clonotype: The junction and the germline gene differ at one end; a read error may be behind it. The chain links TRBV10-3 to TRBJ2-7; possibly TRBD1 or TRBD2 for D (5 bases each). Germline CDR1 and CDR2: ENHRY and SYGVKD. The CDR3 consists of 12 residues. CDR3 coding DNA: TGTGCCATCAGCGGGGCCTCCTTCGAGCAGTACTTC. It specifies CAISGASFEQYF.

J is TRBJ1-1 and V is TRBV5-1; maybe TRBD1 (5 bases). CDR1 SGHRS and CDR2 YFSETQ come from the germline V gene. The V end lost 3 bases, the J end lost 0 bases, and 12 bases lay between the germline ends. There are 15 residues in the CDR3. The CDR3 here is CASSSRGLLNTEAFF. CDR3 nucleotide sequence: TGCGCCAGCAGCTCGAGGGGACTGCTGAACACTGAAGCTTTCTTT.

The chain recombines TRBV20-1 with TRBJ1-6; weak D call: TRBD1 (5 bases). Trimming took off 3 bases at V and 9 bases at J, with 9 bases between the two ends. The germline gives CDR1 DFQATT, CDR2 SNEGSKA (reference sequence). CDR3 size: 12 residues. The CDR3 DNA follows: TGCAGTGCTAGTGGGGGAAGTTCACCCCTCCACTTT. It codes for CSASGGSSPLHF.

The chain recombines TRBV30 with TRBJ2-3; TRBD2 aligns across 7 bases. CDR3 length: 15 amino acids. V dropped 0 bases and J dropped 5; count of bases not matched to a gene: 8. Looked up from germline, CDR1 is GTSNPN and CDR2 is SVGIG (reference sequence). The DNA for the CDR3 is TGTGCCTGGAGTGTACTAGCGTTAACCGGAGATACGCAGTATTTT. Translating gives CAWSVLALTGDTQYF.

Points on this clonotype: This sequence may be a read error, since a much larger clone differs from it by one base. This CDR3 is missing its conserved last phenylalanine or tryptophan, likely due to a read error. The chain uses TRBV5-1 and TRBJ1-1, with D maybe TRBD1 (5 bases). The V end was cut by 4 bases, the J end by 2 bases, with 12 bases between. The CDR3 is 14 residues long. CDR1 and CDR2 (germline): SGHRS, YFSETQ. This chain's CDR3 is CASSPSTVNTEAFL. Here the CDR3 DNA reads TGCGCCAGCAGCCCCTCGACAGTTAACACTGAAGCTTTCCTT.

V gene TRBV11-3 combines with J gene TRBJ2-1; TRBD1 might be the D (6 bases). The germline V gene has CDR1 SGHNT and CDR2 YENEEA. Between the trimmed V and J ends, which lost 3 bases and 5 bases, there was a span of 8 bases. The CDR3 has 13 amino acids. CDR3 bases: TGTGCCAGCAGCTTCTGGACAGACAATGAGCAGTTCTTC. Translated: CASSFWTDNEQFF.

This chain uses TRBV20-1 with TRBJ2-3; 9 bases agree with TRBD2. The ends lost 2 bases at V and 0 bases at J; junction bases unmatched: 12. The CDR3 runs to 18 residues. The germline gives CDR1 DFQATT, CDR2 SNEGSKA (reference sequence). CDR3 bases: TGCAGTGCTAGACCTCTCCCGGGCACTAGCGGGAGCACAGATACGCAGTATTTT. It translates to CSARPLPGTSGSTDTQYF.

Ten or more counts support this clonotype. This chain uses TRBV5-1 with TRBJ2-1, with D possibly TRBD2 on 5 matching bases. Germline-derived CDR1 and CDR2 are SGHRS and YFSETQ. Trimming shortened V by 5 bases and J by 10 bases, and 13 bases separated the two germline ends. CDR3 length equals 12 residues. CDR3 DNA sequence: TGCGCCAGCAGAGGCTCCAGAGGGGAGCAGTTCTTC. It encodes CASRGSRGEQFF.

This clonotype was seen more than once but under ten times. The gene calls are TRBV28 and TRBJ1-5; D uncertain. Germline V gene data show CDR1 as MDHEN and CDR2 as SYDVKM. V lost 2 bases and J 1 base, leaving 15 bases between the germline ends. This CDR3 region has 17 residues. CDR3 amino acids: CASSLIFGELSNQPQHF. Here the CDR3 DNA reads TGTGCCAGCAGTTTAATATTCGGGGAGTTGAGCAATCAGCCCCAGCATTTT.

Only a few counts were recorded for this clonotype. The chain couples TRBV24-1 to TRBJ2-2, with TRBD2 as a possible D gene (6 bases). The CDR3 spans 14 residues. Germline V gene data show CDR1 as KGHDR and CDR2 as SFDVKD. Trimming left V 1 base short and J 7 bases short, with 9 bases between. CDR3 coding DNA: TGTGCCACCAGTGATTTAGGAGGGAGCGGGGAGCTGTTTTTT. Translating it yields CATSDLGGSGELFF.

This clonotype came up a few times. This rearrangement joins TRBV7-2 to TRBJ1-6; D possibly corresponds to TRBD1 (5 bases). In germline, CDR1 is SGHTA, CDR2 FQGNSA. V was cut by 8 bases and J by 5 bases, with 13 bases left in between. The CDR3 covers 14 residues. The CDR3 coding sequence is TGTGCCAGCGGGTCGGGGCTAGATAATTCACCCCTCCACTTT. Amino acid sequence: CASGSGLDNSPLHF.

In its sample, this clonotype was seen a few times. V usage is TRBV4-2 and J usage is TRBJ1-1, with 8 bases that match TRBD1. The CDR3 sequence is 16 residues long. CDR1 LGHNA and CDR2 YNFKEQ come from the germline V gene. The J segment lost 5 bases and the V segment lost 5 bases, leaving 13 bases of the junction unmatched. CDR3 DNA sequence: TGTGCCAGCAGCAAAAGCCCCCAGGGGGCGGGTACTGAAGCTTTCTTT. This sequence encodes CASSKSPQGAGTEAFF.

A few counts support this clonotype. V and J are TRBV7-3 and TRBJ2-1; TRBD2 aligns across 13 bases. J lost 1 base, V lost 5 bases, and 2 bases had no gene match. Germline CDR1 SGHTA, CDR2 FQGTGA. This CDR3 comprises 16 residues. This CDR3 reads CASSVTSGRSYNEQFF. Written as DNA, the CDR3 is TGTGCCAGCAGCGTGACTAGCGGGAGGTCCTACAATGAGCAGTTCTTC.